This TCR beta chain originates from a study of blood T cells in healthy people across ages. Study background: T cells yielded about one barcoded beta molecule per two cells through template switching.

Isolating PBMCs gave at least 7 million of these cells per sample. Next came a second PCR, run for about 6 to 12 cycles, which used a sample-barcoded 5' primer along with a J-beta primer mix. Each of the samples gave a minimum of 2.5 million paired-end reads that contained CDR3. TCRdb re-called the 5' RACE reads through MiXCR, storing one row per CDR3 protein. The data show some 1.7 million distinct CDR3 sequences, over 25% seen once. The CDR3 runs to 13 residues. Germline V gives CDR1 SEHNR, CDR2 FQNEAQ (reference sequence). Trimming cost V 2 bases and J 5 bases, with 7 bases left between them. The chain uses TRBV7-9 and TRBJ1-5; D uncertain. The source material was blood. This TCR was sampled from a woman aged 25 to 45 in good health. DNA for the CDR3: TGTGCCAGCAGCTTATCACGGTATCAGCCCCAGCATTTT. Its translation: CASSLSRYQPQHF.